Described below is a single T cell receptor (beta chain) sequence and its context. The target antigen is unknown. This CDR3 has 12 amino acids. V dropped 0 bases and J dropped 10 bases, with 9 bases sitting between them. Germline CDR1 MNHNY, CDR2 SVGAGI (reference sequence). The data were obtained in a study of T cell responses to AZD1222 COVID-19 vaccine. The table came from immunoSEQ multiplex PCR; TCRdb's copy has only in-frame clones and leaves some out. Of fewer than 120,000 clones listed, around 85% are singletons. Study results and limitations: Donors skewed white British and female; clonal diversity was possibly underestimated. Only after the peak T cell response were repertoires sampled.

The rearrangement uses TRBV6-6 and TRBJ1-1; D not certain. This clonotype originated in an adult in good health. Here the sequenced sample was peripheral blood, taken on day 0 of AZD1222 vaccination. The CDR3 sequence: CASSYSRLPAFF. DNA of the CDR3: TGTGCCAGCAGTTACTCCAGGCTACCAGCTTTCTTT.